Shown below are 2 T cell receptor beta chains from a single sample sequenced in a study of technical replicates of blood from four donors. TCRdb's copy holds only in-frame clones and misses some; the assay was immunoSEQ multiplex PCR. The table includes about 74,000 clones, approximately 95% detected once. The sample consisted of T cells isolated from PBMCs. These receptor sequences come from a human donor in good health.

This clone was counted a single time. The J gene is TRBJ2-3, the V gene TRBV4-1; unclear D gene. The CDR3 length is 13 residues. Deletions cut 0 bases from V and 4 bases from J, with 5 bases between. Germline CDR1 is MGHRA and CDR2 is YSYEKL. Here the CDR3 reads CASSQERSDTQYF. CDR3 in DNA: TGCGCCAGCAGCCAAGAGAGGTCAGATACGCAGTATTTT.

The J gene is TRBJ1-1, the V gene TRBV27; TRBD1 is a possible D gene (5 bases). The CDR3 contains 15 residues. Trimming removed 6 bases from V and 0 bases from J, with 14 bases in between. Germline V gene data show CDR1 as MNHEY and CDR2 as SMNVEV (reference sequence). The CDR3 nucleotides read TGTGCCAGCAGAAGCACCGACAGCTTGAACACTGAAGCTTTCTTT. This translates into CASRSTDSLNTEAFF.